This T cell receptor (beta chain) was recovered during a study of T cells in Graves' hyperthyroidism and ophthalmopathy. RNA transcripts gave rise to amplified TCR beta CDR3 regions. The HTBI primer set was used in a first-round RT-PCR of the TCR CDR3. One entry per CDR3 protein, called by TCRdb with MiXCR from the multiplex PCR reads. The sample includes 400,000 or so distinct CDR3 sequences, 15% of them seen just once. This clonotype was seen ten or more times. Germline lookup yields CDR1 SQVTM and CDR2 ANQGSEA. J was trimmed by 7 bases and V by 7 bases; bases with no gene match: 13. This CDR3 region has 14 residues.

The receptor's source is a woman between 55 and 75 years old with Graves' ophthalmopathy. What was sequenced was blood. This chain links TRBV29-1 with TRBJ2-1; TRBD2 matches 7 bases. The CDR3 here is CSAWGSLGGNEQFF. DNA of the CDR3: TGCAGCGCCTGGGGGTCTTTGGGAGGGAATGAGCAGTTCTTC.